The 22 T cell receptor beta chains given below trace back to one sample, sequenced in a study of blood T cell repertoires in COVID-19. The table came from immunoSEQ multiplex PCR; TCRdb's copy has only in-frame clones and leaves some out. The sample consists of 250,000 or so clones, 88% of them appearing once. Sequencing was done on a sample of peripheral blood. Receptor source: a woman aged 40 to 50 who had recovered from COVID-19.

DNA for the CDR3: TGTGCCAGCAGCGTAGGTCCAGCGGCCAACTACAATGAGCAGTTCTTC. Encoded protein: CASSVGPAANYNEQFF. The V call is TRBV9, the J call TRBJ2-1; tentatively, D is TRBD2 (5 bases). V lost 0 bases to trimming and J lost 3 bases, with 13 bases between them. Germline assignment: CDR1 SGDLS and CDR2 YYNGEE. The CDR3 has 16 residues.

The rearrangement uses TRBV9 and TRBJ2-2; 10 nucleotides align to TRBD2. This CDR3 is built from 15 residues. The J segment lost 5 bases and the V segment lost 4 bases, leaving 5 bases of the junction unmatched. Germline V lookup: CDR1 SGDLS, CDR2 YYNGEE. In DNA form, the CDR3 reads TGTGCCAGCAGCACCGGACTAGCGGTTACCGGGGAGCTGTTTTTT. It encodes CASSTGLAVTGELFF.

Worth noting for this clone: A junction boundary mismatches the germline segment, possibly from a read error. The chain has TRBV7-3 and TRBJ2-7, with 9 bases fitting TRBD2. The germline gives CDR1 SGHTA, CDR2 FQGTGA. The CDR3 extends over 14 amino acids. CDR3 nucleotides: TGTGCCAGCAGCCTTAGCGGGGGCCCCTACAAGCAGTACTTC. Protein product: CASSLSGGPYKQYF.

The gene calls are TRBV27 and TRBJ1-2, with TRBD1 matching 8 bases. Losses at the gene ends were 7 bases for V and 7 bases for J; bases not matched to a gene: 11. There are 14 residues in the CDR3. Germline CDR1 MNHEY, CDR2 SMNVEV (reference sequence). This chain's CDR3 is CASTPGAGGLGYTF. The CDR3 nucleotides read TGTGCCAGCACCCCCGGGGCAGGGGGCCTTGGCTACACCTTC.

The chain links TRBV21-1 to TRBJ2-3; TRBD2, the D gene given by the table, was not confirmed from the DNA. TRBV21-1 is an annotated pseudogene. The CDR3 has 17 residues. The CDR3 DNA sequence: TGTGCCAGCAGCCCCCGGACTAGCGGTACCCGATGGGGTACGCAGTATTTT. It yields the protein CASSPRTSGTRWGTQYF.

CDR3 protein: CASSQDLGLAGGEQYF. As DNA, the CDR3 is TGTGCCAGCAGCCAAGATCTGGGACTAGCGGGAGGCGAGCAGTACTTC. V gene TRBV3-1 (or the pseudogene TRBV3-2) combines with J gene TRBJ2-7, with TRBD2 matching over 15 bases. The CDR3 is 16 residues long. Per the germline V gene, CDR1 is LGHDT and CDR2 is YNNKEL (reference sequence). The ends lost 0 bases at V and 6 bases at J; junction bases unmatched: 3.

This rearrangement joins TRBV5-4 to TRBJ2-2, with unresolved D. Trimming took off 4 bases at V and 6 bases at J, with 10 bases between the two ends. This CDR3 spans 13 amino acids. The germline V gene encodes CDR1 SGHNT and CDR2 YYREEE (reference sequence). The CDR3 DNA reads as TGTGCCAGCAGCCTCCCTAGTTCCGGGGAGCTGTTTTTT. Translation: CASSLPSSGELFF.

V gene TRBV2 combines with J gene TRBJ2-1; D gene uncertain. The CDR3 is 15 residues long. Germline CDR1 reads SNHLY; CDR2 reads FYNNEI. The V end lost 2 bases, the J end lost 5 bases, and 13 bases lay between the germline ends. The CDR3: CASSEWAATHNEQFF. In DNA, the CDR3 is TGTGCCAGCAGTGAATGGGCAGCAACCCACAATGAGCAGTTCTTC.

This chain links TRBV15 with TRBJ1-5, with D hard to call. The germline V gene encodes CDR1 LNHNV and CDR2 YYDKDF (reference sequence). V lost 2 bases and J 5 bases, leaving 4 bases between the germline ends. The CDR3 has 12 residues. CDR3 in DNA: TGTGCCACCAGCAGACCCGATCAGCCCCAGCATTTT. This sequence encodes CATSRPDQPQHF.

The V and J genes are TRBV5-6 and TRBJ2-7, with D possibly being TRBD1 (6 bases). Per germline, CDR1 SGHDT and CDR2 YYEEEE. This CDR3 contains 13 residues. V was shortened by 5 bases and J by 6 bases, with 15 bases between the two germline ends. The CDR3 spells CASRAGAAGEQYF. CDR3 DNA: TGTGCCAGCAGGGCAGGGGCCGCCGGCGAGCAGTACTTC.

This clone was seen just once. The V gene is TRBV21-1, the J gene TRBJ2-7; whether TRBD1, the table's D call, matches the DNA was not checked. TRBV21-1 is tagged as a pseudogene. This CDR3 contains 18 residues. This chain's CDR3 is CASSKVSYGAGRRYEQYF. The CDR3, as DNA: TGTGCCAGCAGCAAAGTTAGTTATGGGGCAGGGCGACGGTACGAGCAGTACTTC.

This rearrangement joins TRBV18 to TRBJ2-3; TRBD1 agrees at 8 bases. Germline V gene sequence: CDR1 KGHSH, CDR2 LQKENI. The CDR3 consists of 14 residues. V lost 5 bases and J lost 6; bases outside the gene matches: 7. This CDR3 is CASSTTGVGDTQYF. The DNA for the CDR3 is TGTGCCAGCTCAACGACAGGGGTTGGGGATACGCAGTATTTT. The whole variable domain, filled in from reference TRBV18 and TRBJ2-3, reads NAGVMQNPRHLVRRRGQEARLRCSPMKGHSHVYWYRQLPEEGLKFMVYLQKENIIDESGMPKERFSAEFPKEGPSILRIQQVVRGDSAAYFCASSTTGVGDTQYFGPGTRLTVL.

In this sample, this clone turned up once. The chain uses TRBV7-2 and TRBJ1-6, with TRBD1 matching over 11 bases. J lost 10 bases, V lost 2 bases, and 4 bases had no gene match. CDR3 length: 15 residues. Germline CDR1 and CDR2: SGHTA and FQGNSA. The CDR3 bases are TGTGCCAGCAGCTTACGGACAGGGGGCCAATCACCCCTCCACTTT. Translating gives CASSLRTGGQSPLHF.

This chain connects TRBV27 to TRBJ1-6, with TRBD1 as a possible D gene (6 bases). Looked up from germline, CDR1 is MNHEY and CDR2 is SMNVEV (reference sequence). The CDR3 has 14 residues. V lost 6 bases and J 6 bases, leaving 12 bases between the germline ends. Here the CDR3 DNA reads TGTGCCAGCAGGAACAGGGCCGGTAATTCACCCCTCCACTTT. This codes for CASRNRAGNSPLHF.

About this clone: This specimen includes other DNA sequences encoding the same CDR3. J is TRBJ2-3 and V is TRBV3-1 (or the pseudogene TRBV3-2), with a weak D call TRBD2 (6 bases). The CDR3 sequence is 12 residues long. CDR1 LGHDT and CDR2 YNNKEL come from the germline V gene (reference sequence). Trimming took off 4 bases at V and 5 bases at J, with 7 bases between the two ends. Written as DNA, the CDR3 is TGTGCCAGCAGCCCCGGGGGAGATACGCAGTATTTT. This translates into CASSPGGDTQYF.

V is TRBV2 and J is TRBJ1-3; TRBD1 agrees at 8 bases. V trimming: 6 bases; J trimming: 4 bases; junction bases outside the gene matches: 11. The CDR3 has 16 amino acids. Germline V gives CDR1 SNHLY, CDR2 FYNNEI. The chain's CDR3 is CASSPGGTGGGNTIYF. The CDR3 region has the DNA TGTGCCAGCAGCCCAGGGGGGACAGGCGGAGGAAACACCATATATTTT.

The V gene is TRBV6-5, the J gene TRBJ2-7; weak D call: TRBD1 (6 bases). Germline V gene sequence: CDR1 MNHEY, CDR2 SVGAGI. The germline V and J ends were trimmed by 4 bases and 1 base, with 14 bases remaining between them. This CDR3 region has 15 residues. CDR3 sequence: CASSFGGLGSYEQYF. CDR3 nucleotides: TGTGCCAGCAGTTTTGGGGGCCTCGGGTCCTACGAGCAGTACTTC.

DNA for the CDR3: TGTGCCAGCAAGGACTACACGGAAAACATTCAGTACTTC. It yields the protein CASKDYTENIQYF. The chain is built from TRBV5-6 and TRBJ2-4, with a tentative D call TRBD2 (6 bases). Trimming took 6 bases from V and 5 from J, leaving 12 bases between them. Germline V lookup: CDR1 SGHDT, CDR2 YYEEEE. CDR3 size: 13 residues.

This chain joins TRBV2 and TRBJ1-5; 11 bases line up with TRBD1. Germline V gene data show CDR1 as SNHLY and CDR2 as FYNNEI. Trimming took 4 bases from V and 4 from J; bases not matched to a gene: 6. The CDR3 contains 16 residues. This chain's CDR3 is CASSGTGGGRNQPQHF. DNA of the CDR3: TGTGCCAGCAGTGGGACAGGGGGCGGGAGAAATCAGCCCCAGCATTTT.

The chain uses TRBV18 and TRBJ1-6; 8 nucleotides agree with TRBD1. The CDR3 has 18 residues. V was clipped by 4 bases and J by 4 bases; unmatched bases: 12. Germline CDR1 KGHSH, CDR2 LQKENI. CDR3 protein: CASSQGIGQGLYNSPLHF. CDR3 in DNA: TGTGCCAGCTCACAAGGCATTGGACAGGGCCTTTATAATTCACCCCTCCACTTT.

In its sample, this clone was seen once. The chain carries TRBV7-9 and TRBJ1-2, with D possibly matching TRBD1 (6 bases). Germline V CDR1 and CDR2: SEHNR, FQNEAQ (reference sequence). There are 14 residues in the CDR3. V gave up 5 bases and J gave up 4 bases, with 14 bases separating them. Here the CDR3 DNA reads TGTGCCAGCAGCGCCCCGGACAGACCCTATGGCTACACCTTC. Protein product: CASSAPDRPYGYTF.

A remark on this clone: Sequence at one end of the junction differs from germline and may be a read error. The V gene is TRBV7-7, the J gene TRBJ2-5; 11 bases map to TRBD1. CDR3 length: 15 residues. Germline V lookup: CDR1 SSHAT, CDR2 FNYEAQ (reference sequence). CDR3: CASTRTGGVWETQYF. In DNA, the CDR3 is TGTGCTAGCACCCGGACAGGGGGCGTTTGGGAGACCCAGTACTTC. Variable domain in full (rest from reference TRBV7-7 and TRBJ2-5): GAGVSQSPRYKVTKRGQDVTLRCDPISSHATLYWYQQALGQGPEFLTYFNYEAQPDKSGLPSDRFSAERPEGSISTLTIQRTEQRDSAMYRCASTRTGGVWETQYFGPGTRLLVL.